This TCR beta chain is drawn from a study of OX40 agonist ivuxolimab in advanced cancers. The CDR3 contains 15 residues. Trimming cost V 4 bases and J 5 bases; bases outside gene matches: 4. From germline, CDR1 is SGHTS and CDR2 YDEGEE. TCRdb's copy holds only in-frame clones and misses some; the assay was immunoSEQ multiplex PCR. Of roughly 60,000 clones in the sample, less than 90% were seen once. The sample consisted of CD4+ or CD8+ T cells sorted from blood, taken in a trial of the OX40 agonist ivuxolimab. The V call is TRBV5-8, the J call TRBJ1-4; TRBD1 agrees at 11 bases. The clonotype was recovered from an adult with an advanced solid tumor such as melanoma, head and neck, liver or kidney cancer. The CDR3 reads CASSAGTGGNEKLFF. In DNA, the CDR3 is TGTGCCAGCAGCGCCGGGACAGGGGGGAATGAAAAACTGTTTTTT.